The clone carrying this T cell receptor beta chain occurred once. The antigen remains unidentified. This CDR3 has 12 amino acids. Trimming pared 6 bases from V and 6 bases from J, leaving 13 bases between. From germline, CDR1 is DFQATT and CDR2 SNEGSKA (reference sequence). This sample is part of a study of post-analysis software for immune sequencing data. Unique molecular identifiers tagged the TCR beta cDNA libraries. TCRdb ran MiXCR on the PCR reads and lists one entry per CDR3 protein. The sample carries 600,000 to 700,000 distinct CDR3 sequences, 59% recorded once. General study points: Patients used about five TRBV segments, including TRBV5-6, TRBV5-1 and TRBV20-1, more often than controls. The normalized Chao1 diversity of multiple sclerosis patients was significantly lower than that of controls.

The sequencing input was blood. The rearrangement uses TRBV20-1 and TRBJ2-3; tentative D call: TRBD2 (6 bases). This TCR derives from a girl aged 2 to 9 with multiple sclerosis. Here the CDR3 DNA reads TGCAGTGCCTTAGCGGTTGTCGATACGCAGTATTTT. Protein: CSALAVVDTQYF.